This entry lists 9 T cell receptor beta chains sequenced from one sample in a study of T-cell memory formation after mild COVID-19. MiXCR was run by TCRdb on the 5' RACE reads, yielding one entry per CDR3 protein. Of around 340,000 distinct CDR3 sequences listed, approximately 15% are singletons. Sequencing was done on a sample of PBMCs or a T cell subset sorted from them (not recorded which). Receptor source: a man younger than 35 who had mild COVID-19 (a few samples of this study predate the infection). Cell type and time point are not known.

Only a few counts were recorded for this clonotype. The chain recombines TRBV5-1 with TRBJ2-7; 8 bases align to TRBD1. The length of the CDR3 is 18 residues. Germline CDR1 SGHRS, CDR2 YFSETQ. Losses at the gene ends were 0 bases for V and 5 bases for J; bases not matched to a gene: 16. CDR3: CASSLDQPDRVEYHEQYV. CDR3 DNA sequence: TGCGCCAGCAGCTTGGATCAGCCGGACAGGGTTGAGTACCACGAGCAGTACGTC.

The sample holds many counts of this clonotype. V gene TRBV13 combines with J gene TRBJ2-3; D gene ambiguous. Between the trimmed V and J ends, which lost 2 bases and 13 bases, there was a span of 10 bases. CDR3 size: 11 residues. Germline V CDR1 and CDR2: PRHDT, FYEKMQ (reference sequence). The CDR3 bases are TGTGCCAGCAGCTTAAATGGTCCGGAGTATTTT. Protein product: CASSLNGPEYF. Based on the CDR3 plus reference TRBV13 and TRBJ2-3, the full variable domain is AAGVIQSPRHLIKEKRETATLKCYPIPRHDTVYWYQQGPGQDPQFLISFYEKMQSDKGSIPDRFSAQQFSDYHSELNMSSLELGDSALYFCASSLNGPEYFGPGTRLTVL.

The gene calls are TRBV29-1 and TRBJ2-7, with 7 positions matching TRBD2. V lost 3 bases, J lost 7 bases, and 9 bases stayed unmatched. CDR1 is SQVTM and CDR2 is ANQGSEA in the germline V gene. The CDR3 extends over 13 amino acids. The CDR3: CSVDWGLSGEQYF. CDR3 nucleotide sequence: TGCAGCGTTGACTGGGGACTAAGTGGGGAGCAGTACTTC.

This clonotype has more than one count but fewer than ten. CDR3 nucleotides: TGTGCCAGCAGTGCGGGCTACGAGCAGTACTTC. The encoded protein is CASSAGYEQYF. The rearrangement uses TRBV6-2 or TRBV6-3 and TRBJ2-7; perhaps TRBD2 as D (5 bases). The V and J ends lost 5 bases and 3 bases respectively, with 5 bases between them. CDR3 size: 11 residues. Looked up from germline, CDR1 is MNHEY and CDR2 is SVGEGT.

The J gene is TRBJ1-5, the V gene TRBV7-9; D might be TRBD1 (5 bases). The CDR3 runs to 14 residues. Trimming pared 4 bases from V and 7 bases from J, leaving 14 bases between. Germline V CDR1 and CDR2: SEHNR, FQNEAQ (reference sequence). CDR3 bases: TGTGCCAGCAGCTCAAGTCCAGGGCAACAGCCCCAGCATTTT. Its translation: CASSSSPGQQPQHF.

This clonotype was seen a few times. The V gene is TRBV24-1, the J gene TRBJ1-1, with 8 bases that match TRBD1. J gave up 5 bases and V 8 bases, and 6 bases lay outside the gene matches. There are 13 residues in the CDR3. Germline V gives CDR1 KGHDR, CDR2 SFDVKD. The CDR3 coding sequence is TGTGCCACCATAGACAGGGGAGGAACTGAAGCTTTCTTT. This codes for CATIDRGGTEAFF.

This clonotype was seen repeatedly, ten times or more. The chain employs TRBV5-1 and TRBJ1-1; no definite D call. Germline CDR1 SGHRS, CDR2 YFSETQ. CDR3 length: 13 residues. The V end was cut by 3 bases, the J end by 5 bases, with 11 bases between. The CDR3 region has the DNA TGCGCCAGCAGCTCTCCGGACGGGACTGAAGCTTTCTTT. This codes for CASSSPDGTEAFF.

The table lists this clonotype with many counts. The junction shows a germline mismatch at one end, possibly a read error. J is TRBJ2-7 and V is TRBV7-9, with 9 bases lining up with TRBD1. Germline-derived CDR1 and CDR2 are SEHNR and FQNEAQ (reference sequence). The CDR3 extends over 12 amino acids. The CDR3 here is CASSATGGARDF. CDR3 DNA sequence: TGTGCCAGCAGCGCAACAGGGGGCGCACGGGACTTC.

V is TRBV7-6 and J is TRBJ2-3; D possibly corresponds to TRBD2 (5 bases). V dropped 3 bases and J dropped 2 bases, with 12 bases sitting between them. Looked up from germline, CDR1 is SGHVS and CDR2 is FNYEAQ. CDR3 length: 15 amino acids. CDR3 in amino acids: CASSFNRGITDTQYF. In DNA form, the CDR3 reads TGTGCCAGCAGCTTTAATCGAGGGATCACAGATACGCAGTATTTT.